This entry is about one TCR beta chain. This sample was taken from a study of T-cell reconstitution after alpha-beta-depleted transplantation in children. CDR3 size: 14 residues. CDR1 is SGHDT, CDR2 YYEEEE, per germline. V dropped 2 bases and J dropped 7 bases, with 12 bases sitting between them. The authors prepared the TCRbeta library with unique molecular identifiers. TCRdb called the PCR reads again in MiXCR, with one record for every CDR3 protein. The sample lists more than 400,000 distinct CDR3 sequences; around 10% were seen once. The chain has TRBV5-6 and TRBJ2-2; D remains ambiguous. This clonotype was obtained from a female patient aged 2-15 years who had a stem cell transplant for aplastic anemia, so the T cells may come from the graft donor. The sample here was PBMCs, mostly from graft donor cells, taken 180 days after TCRalphabeta/CD19-depleted stem cell transplant. In DNA form, the CDR3 reads TGTGCCAGCAGCTTTCCCCACTCCGGCGGGGAGCTGTTTTTT. It translates to CASSFPHSGGELFF.